The 6 T cell receptor beta chains given below trace back to one sample, sequenced in a study of regulatory T cells in long-lasting Graves disease (dated by TCRdb to about 2021). Read against the paper, the sample's time point label means: persistent/refractory GD, antithyroid drugs over 5 years with positive TRAb. For both TCR sequencing and RNA sequencing, RNA was extracted from PBMCs using TRIzol. The library was generated by multiplex PCR. Reads for this sample came from an Illumina HiSeq 4000. iRepertoire HTBI primers and Arm-PCR amplification of CDR3 regions were used to construct TCR beta libraries. Starting from the raw public reads, TCRdb applied fastp trimming at Q25, assembled clones with MiXCR and retained in-frame beta chains. CDR3 protein sequences are deduplicated, and each keeps its most common genes and DNA. Present in this sample are fewer than 550,000 distinct CDR3 sequences, 20% to 25% of which were seen just once. The top ten clones comprise roughly 7.1% of the sample.

The sample here was peripheral blood mononuclear cells (PBMCs), taken when the disease was refractory, from a patient treated with antithyroid drugs. The receptors originated from a female donor with Graves disease.

This clonotype came up many times. The chain links TRBV30 to TRBJ2-6; D gene uncertain. CDR3 length equals 12 residues. V was clipped by 4 bases and J by 0 bases, with 1 base between them. From germline, CDR1 is GTSNPN and CDR2 SVGIG (reference sequence). The CDR3 region is CAWTSGANVLTF. DNA for the CDR3: TGTGCCTGGACCTCTGGGGCCAACGTCCTGACTTTC.

There are a few counts of this clonotype. The chain combines TRBV7-9 with TRBJ2-5; 12 bases map to TRBD2. CDR3 size: 15 residues. CDR1 and CDR2 (germline): SEHNR, FQNEAQ (reference sequence). Germline trimming cut 4 bases from V and 4 bases from J; bases unmatched to any gene: 4. The CDR3 spells CASSSLAGGGETQYF. The DNA for the CDR3 is TGTGCCAGCAGCTCACTAGCGGGGGGAGGAGAGACCCAGTACTTC.

This clonotype was recorded at least ten times. The J gene is TRBJ2-5, the V gene TRBV10-1, with D perhaps matching TRBD2 (6 bases). This CDR3 contains 13 residues. Looked up from germline, CDR1 is WNHNN and CDR2 is SYGVQD (reference sequence). V dropped 6 bases and J dropped 1 base, with 9 bases sitting between them. The CDR3 DNA sequence: TGCGCCAGCAGCGGGGGTATCCAAGAGACCCAGTACTTC. Its protein is CASSGGIQETQYF.

Remarks on this clonotype: A much bigger clone sits one base away, suggesting this may be a read error. The chain joins TRBV6-1 to TRBJ2-6; possibly TRBD1 for D (6 bases). Germline assignment: CDR1 MNHNS and CDR2 SASEGT. CDR3 length: 18 amino acids. The CDR3 DNA is TGTGCCAGCAGTACCATCCGGGACATCGATTTTGGGGCCGACGTCCTGACTTTC. Translated, it gives CASSTIRDIDFGADVLTF.

This clonotype was counted at least ten times. This chain links TRBV28 with TRBJ1-4; the D gene is possibly TRBD1 (6 bases). V shed 4 bases and J shed 8 bases, with 14 bases lying between them. The CDR3 sequence is 14 residues long. CDR1 MDHEN and CDR2 SYDVKM come from the germline V gene. CDR3 nucleotides: TGTGCCAGCAGTTCCGGAGGGGGAAGAGAAAAACTGTTTTTT. Translated: CASSSGGGREKLFF.

This clonotype has a handful of counts. V gene TRBV15 combines with J gene TRBJ1-5; TRBD1 aligns across 7 bases. This CDR3 is 18 amino acids long. With 0 bases clipped from V and 0 bases from J, the junction kept 8 bases outside the gene matches. Germline V gene sequence: CDR1 LNHNV, CDR2 YYDKDF (reference sequence). CDR3 sequence (DNA): TGTGCCACCAGCAGAGATGCGACAGGGACATATAGCAATCAGCCCCAGCATTTT. Translating gives CATSRDATGTYSNQPQHF.